The rows below give T cell receptor beta chains drawn from one sample of a study of shared clonotypes between healthy human individuals. Assay: immunoSEQ multiplex PCR; the TCRdb copy retains only in-frame clones and omits some. The table records about 480,000 clones, 79% of them present only once. Source material: PBMCs. These receptors all come from a middle-aged woman in good health. Some clones in this sample may be carry-over from other donors' samples. CDR3s include the opening cysteine and the closing phenylalanine or tryptophan. D genes are given only for firm matches. Expanded clones get a size class; other rows say once, few or many, or leave the size out.

v_gene: TRBV5-5
d_gene: -
j_gene: TRBJ1-1
abundance: -
len: 14
CDR3aa: CASSSGTTHTEAFF
CDR3nt: TGTGCCAGCAGCTCCGGGACAACCCACACTGAAGCTTTCTTT

v_gene: TRBV6-4
d_gene: -
j_gene: TRBJ1-6
abundance: -
len: 15
CDR3aa: CASSDSRTANSPLHF
CDR3nt: TGTGCCAGCAGTGACTCTAGGACAGCTAATTCACCCCTCCACTTT

v_gene: TRBV5-4
d_gene: -
j_gene: TRBJ2-3
abundance: -
len: 14
CDR3aa: CDARGTQNTDTQYF
CDR3nt: TGTGACGCCCGGGGGACCCAAAACACAGATACGCAGTATTTT

v_gene: TRBV19
d_gene: TRBD2
j_gene: TRBJ2-1
abundance: few
len: 18
CDR3aa: CASNRLSSGSGAHNEQFF
CDR3nt: TGTGCCAGTAATCGGTTGTCTAGCGGGAGTGGGGCACACAATGAGCAGTTCTTC

v_gene: TRBV5-8
d_gene: TRBD1
j_gene: TRBJ1-5
abundance: -
len: 15
CDR3aa: CASSSSGGWDQPQHF
CDR3nt: TGTGCCAGCAGTTCTTCAGGGGGTTGGGATCAGCCCCAGCATTTT

v_gene: TRBV6-5
d_gene: -
j_gene: TRBJ2-4
abundance: few
len: 12
CDR3aa: CGLGFGKNIQYF
CDR3nt: TGTGGATTGGGATTTGGGAAAAACATTCAGTACTTC

v_gene: TRBV5-1
d_gene: TRBD2
j_gene: TRBJ2-5
abundance: -
len: 17
CDR3aa: CASSAGLAGGSQETQYF
CDR3nt: TGCGCCAGCAGCGCCGGACTAGCGGGAGGGTCGCAAGAGACCCAGTACTTC

v_gene: TRBV5-4
d_gene: -
j_gene: TRBJ2-5
abundance: once
len: 14
CDR3aa: CASSLGGPRETQYF
CDR3nt: TGTGCCAGCAGCTTAGGGGGTCCGCGGGAGACCCAGTACTTC

v_gene: TRBV27
d_gene: TRBD1
j_gene: TRBJ2-5
abundance: -
len: 14
CDR3aa: CASSLDRDQETQYF
CDR3nt: TGTGCCAGCAGTTTAGACAGGGATCAAGAGACCCAGTACTTC

v_gene: TRBV7-9
d_gene: TRBD1
j_gene: TRBJ1-4
abundance: -
len: 15
CDR3aa: CASSIQGSTNEKLFF
CDR3nt: TGTGCCAGCAGCATACAGGGGTCGACTAATGAAAAACTGTTTTTT

v_gene: TRBV7-9
d_gene: TRBD1
j_gene: TRBJ1-2
abundance: -
len: 16
CDR3aa: CASSLSSGQLNYGYTF
CDR3nt: TGTGCCAGCAGCTTATCCTCGGGACAGCTTAACTATGGCTACACCTTC

v_gene: TRBV5-1
d_gene: -
j_gene: TRBJ2-2
abundance: -
len: 14
CDR3aa: CASSLYGNTGELFF
CDR3nt: TGCGCCAGCAGCTTGTATGGTAACACCGGGGAGCTGTTTTTT

v_gene: TRBV5-1
d_gene: TRBD1
j_gene: TRBJ1-1
abundance: -
len: 14
CDR3aa: CASSYQGGSTEAFF
CDR3nt: TGCGCCAGCAGCTATCAGGGGGGGAGCACTGAAGCTTTCTTT

v_gene: TRBV28
d_gene: -
j_gene: TRBJ1-2
abundance: -
len: 15
CDR3aa: CASSLRMGGRALTTF
CDR3nt: TGTGCCAGCAGTTTAAGGATGGGAGGCAGAGCCTTGACCACTTTC

v_gene: TRBV28
d_gene: TRBD1
j_gene: TRBJ1-2
abundance: -
len: 14
CDR3aa: CASSRQTGGYGYTF
CDR3nt: TGTGCCAGCAGTCGACAGACAGGGGGCTATGGCTACACCTTC

v_gene: TRBV5-1
d_gene: TRBD2
j_gene: TRBJ2-3
abundance: -
len: 17
CDR3aa: CASSLQGREASTDTQYF
CDR3nt: TGCGCCAGCAGCTTGCAGGGGCGGGAGGCTAGCACAGATACGCAGTATTTT

v_gene: TRBV23-1
d_gene: TRBD1
j_gene: TRBJ1-5
abundance: -
len: 15
CDR3aa: CASRPGQGGDQPQHF
CDR3nt: TGCGCCAGCAGACCCGGACAGGGAGGAGATCAGCCCCAGCATTTT

v_gene: TRBV6-6
d_gene: -
j_gene: TRBJ1-3
abundance: -
len: 16
CDR3aa: CASIRGTALSGNTIYF
CDR3nt: TGTGCCAGCATCCGAGGGACCGCTCTCTCTGGAAACACCATATATTTT

v_gene: TRBV14
d_gene: -
j_gene: TRBJ2-7
abundance: -
len: 14
CDR3aa: CASSQDFGWSEQYF
CDR3nt: TGTGCCAGCAGCCAAGATTTTGGTTGGAGCGAGCAGTACTTC

v_gene: TRBV5-6
d_gene: TRBD2
j_gene: TRBJ2-2
abundance: -
len: 18
CDR3aa: CASSFEREIGGHTGELFF
CDR3nt: TGTGCCAGCAGCTTTGAGCGGGAGATCGGGGGCCACACCGGGGAGCTGTTTTTT

v_gene: TRBV18
d_gene: -
j_gene: TRBJ2-7
abundance: -
len: 14
CDR3aa: CASSPTLGSNEQYF
CDR3nt: TGTGCCAGCTCACCAACGCTAGGGTCCAACGAGCAGTACTTC

v_gene: TRBV27
d_gene: TRBD1
j_gene: TRBJ1-2
abundance: -
len: 15
CDR3aa: CASSLEWTGEGGYTF
CDR3nt: TGTGCCAGCAGTTTAGAATGGACAGGGGAGGGTGGCTACACCTTC

v_gene: TRBV6-4
d_gene: -
j_gene: TRBJ2-1
abundance: once
len: 13
CDR3aa: CASSDDQNNEQFF
CDR3nt: TGTGCCAGCAGTGACGACCAAAACAATGAGCAGTTCTTC

v_gene: TRBV5-1
d_gene: -
j_gene: TRBJ2-2
abundance: -
len: 14
CDR3aa: CASSLSSGAGELFF
CDR3nt: TGCGCCAGCAGCTTGTCCTCTGGGGCCGGGGAGCTGTTTTTT

v_gene: TRBV7-3
d_gene: -
j_gene: TRBJ2-1
abundance: -
len: 13
CDR3aa: CASSLTRGYEQFF
CDR3nt: TGTGCCAGCAGCTTAACGAGGGGATATGAGCAGTTCTTC

v_gene: TRBV11-2
d_gene: -
j_gene: TRBJ2-3
abundance: -
len: 14
CDR3aa: CASSLQRVDNTQYF
CDR3nt: TGTGCCAGCAGCTTGCAGAGGGTTGACAATACGCAGTATTTT

v_gene: TRBV7-9
d_gene: -
j_gene: TRBJ2-7
abundance: -
len: 14
CDR3aa: CASSQAWVGDEQYF
CDR3nt: TGTGCCAGCAGCCAAGCCTGGGTCGGCGACGAGCAGTACTTC

v_gene: TRBV28
d_gene: -
j_gene: TRBJ2-2
abundance: -
len: 15
CDR3aa: CASSPGTIDTGELFF
CDR3nt: TGTGCCAGCAGTCCCGGGACAATAGACACCGGGGAGCTGTTTTTT

v_gene: TRBV6-1
d_gene: -
j_gene: TRBJ2-5
abundance: -
len: 11
CDR3aa: CASSRRETQYF
CDR3nt: TGTGCCAGCAGCCGGCGGGAGACCCAGTACTTC

v_gene: TRBV6-5
d_gene: -
j_gene: TRBJ2-1
abundance: -
len: 14
CDR3aa: CASSPAGGVWEQFF
CDR3nt: TGTGCCAGCAGTCCTGCCGGGGGAGTCTGGGAGCAGTTCTTC

v_gene: TRBV30
d_gene: -
j_gene: TRBJ2-5
abundance: -
len: 14
CDR3aa: CAWSSGRRWETQYF
CDR3nt: TGTGCCTGGAGTTCTGGCAGGCGCTGGGAGACCCAGTACTTC

v_gene: TRBV6-1
d_gene: -
j_gene: TRBJ2-1
abundance: -
len: 13
CDR3aa: CASLRERYNEQFF
CDR3nt: TGTGCCAGTTTACGGGAGAGGTACAATGAGCAGTTCTTC

v_gene: TRBV4-1
d_gene: -
j_gene: TRBJ2-1
abundance: -
len: 19
CDR3aa: CASSQEGPGAGVSYNEQFF
CDR3nt: TGCGCCAGCAGCCAAGAGGGGCCAGGGGCCGGGGTCTCCTACAATGAGCAGTTCTTC

v_gene: TRBV30
d_gene: -
j_gene: TRBJ2-7
abundance: -
len: 14
CDR3aa: CAWTLTSLPYEQYF
CDR3nt: TGTGCCTGGACCTTGACGAGTCTCCCCTACGAGCAGTACTTC

v_gene: TRBV6-1
d_gene: -
j_gene: TRBJ2-1
abundance: -
len: 13
CDR3aa: CASSPSENNEQFF
CDR3nt: TGTGCCAGCAGTCCCTCAGAAAACAATGAGCAGTTCTTC

v_gene: TRBV28
d_gene: TRBD2
j_gene: TRBJ2-7
abundance: -
len: 14
CDR3aa: CASSLEREIQEQYF
CDR3nt: TGTGCCAGCAGTTTAGAGCGGGAGATACAGGAGCAGTACTTC

v_gene: TRBV7-2
d_gene: -
j_gene: TRBJ2-7
abundance: -
len: 18
CDR3aa: CASSSAISWAGPPYEQYF
CDR3nt: TGTGCCAGCAGCTCTGCCATCTCTTGGGCGGGACCTCCCTACGAGCAGTACTTC

v_gene: TRBV7-9
d_gene: TRBD1
j_gene: TRBJ1-1
abundance: medium-sized
len: 18
CDR3aa: CASSPPVVGQVMNTEAFF
CDR3nt: TGTGCCAGCAGCCCACCAGTAGTCGGACAGGTGATGAACACTGAAGCTTTCTTT

v_gene: TRBV7-2
d_gene: -
j_gene: TRBJ1-5
abundance: -
len: 15
CDR3aa: CASSYGTGANQPQHF
CDR3nt: TGTGCCAGCAGCTATGGGACGGGGGCCAATCAGCCCCAGCATTTT

v_gene: TRBV28
d_gene: TRBD2
j_gene: TRBJ2-2
abundance: -
len: 17
CDR3aa: CASSLRGLAINTGELFF
CDR3nt: TGTGCCAGCAGTTTACGGGGACTAGCGATTAACACCGGGGAGCTGTTTTTT

v_gene: TRBV27
d_gene: TRBD1
j_gene: TRBJ2-1
abundance: -
len: 13
CDR3aa: CASRDRIYNEQFF
CDR3nt: TGTGCCAGCAGGGACAGGATTTACAATGAGCAGTTCTTC

v_gene: TRBV11-2
d_gene: TRBD1
j_gene: TRBJ2-1
abundance: -
len: 14
CDR3aa: CASSVGTGGNEQFF
CDR3nt: TGTGCCAGCAGCGTCGGGACAGGGGGCAATGAGCAGTTCTTC

v_gene: TRBV27
d_gene: TRBD1
j_gene: TRBJ1-4
abundance: -
len: 16
CDR3aa: CASSTKRGQGDEKLFF
CDR3nt: TGTGCCAGCAGTACCAAGCGGGGACAGGGGGACGAAAAACTGTTTTTT

v_gene: TRBV5-6
d_gene: -
j_gene: TRBJ2-7
abundance: -
len: 13
CDR3aa: CASSRTQAMEQYF
CDR3nt: TGTGCCAGCAGCAGGACTCAGGCAATGGAGCAGTACTTC

v_gene: TRBV19
d_gene: TRBD2
j_gene: TRBJ2-3
abundance: -
len: 14
CDR3aa: CASSGLAGTDTQYF
CDR3nt: TGTGCCAGTTCCGGACTAGCGGGCACAGATACGCAGTATTTT

v_gene: TRBV30
d_gene: -
j_gene: TRBJ1-3
abundance: -
len: 14
CDR3aa: CAWSLGQKGNTIYF
CDR3nt: TGTGCCTGGAGTTTAGGACAGAAGGGAAACACCATATATTTT

v_gene: TRBV9
d_gene: -
j_gene: TRBJ1-1
abundance: -
len: 17
CDR3aa: CASSVDPGKAHEAEAFF
CDR3nt: TGTGCCAGCAGCGTAGACCCCGGCAAGGCCCACGAGGCTGAAGCTTTCTTT

v_gene: TRBV28
d_gene: -
j_gene: TRBJ1-5
abundance: few
len: 14
CDR3aa: CASSLRDINQPQHF
CDR3nt: TGTGCCAGCAGTCTCAGAGACATTAATCAGCCCCAGCATTTT

v_gene: TRBV5-8
d_gene: TRBD2
j_gene: TRBJ2-3
abundance: -
len: 18
CDR3aa: CASSPGTSGSLGTDTQYF
CDR3nt: TGTGCCAGCAGCCCCGGGACTAGCGGGAGTCTCGGGACAGATACGCAGTATTTT

v_gene: TRBV18
d_gene: -
j_gene: TRBJ1-3
abundance: -
len: 17
CDR3aa: CASSPEKGVNSGNTIYF
CDR3nt: TGTGCCAGCTCACCAGAAAAGGGGGTAAACTCTGGAAACACCATATATTTT

v_gene: TRBV18
d_gene: -
j_gene: TRBJ1-3
abundance: -
len: 14
CDR3aa: CASGEYGSGNTIYF
CDR3nt: TGTGCCAGCGGAGAATACGGCTCTGGAAACACCATATATTTT

v_gene: TRBV28
d_gene: -
j_gene: TRBJ1-1
abundance: -
len: 13
CDR3aa: CASSVSLGTEAFF
CDR3nt: TGTGCCAGCAGTGTAAGCCTGGGCACTGAAGCTTTCTTT

v_gene: TRBV30
d_gene: TRBD2
j_gene: TRBJ2-4
abundance: -
len: 12
CDR3aa: CAWSRTSDIQYF
CDR3nt: TGTGCCTGGAGTAGGACTAGCGACATTCAGTACTTC

v_gene: TRBV28
d_gene: TRBD1
j_gene: TRBJ2-5
abundance: -
len: 14
CDR3aa: CASSLSGGAETQYF
CDR3nt: TGTGCCAGCAGTTTATCAGGGGGCGCGGAGACCCAGTACTTC

v_gene: TRBV10-3
d_gene: TRBD1
j_gene: TRBJ1-5
abundance: -
len: 14
CDR3aa: CAIAGTGVGQPQHF
CDR3nt: TGTGCCATAGCCGGGACAGGGGTGGGACAGCCCCAGCATTTT

v_gene: TRBV4-1
d_gene: -
j_gene: TRBJ1-1
abundance: -
len: 14
CDR3aa: CASSQDPFVTEAFF
CDR3nt: TGCGCCAGCAGCCAAGATCCCTTCGTCACTGAAGCTTTCTTT

v_gene: TRBV6-6
d_gene: -
j_gene: TRBJ2-7
abundance: -
len: 15
CDR3aa: CASSYPGSNSYEQYF
CDR3nt: TGTGCCAGCAGTTACCCGGGCTCCAACTCCTACGAGCAGTACTTC

v_gene: TRBV30
d_gene: TRBD1
j_gene: TRBJ1-2
abundance: -
len: 12
CDR3aa: CAWNRGGSGYTF
CDR3nt: TGTGCCTGGAACAGGGGGGGGAGTGGCTACACCTTC

v_gene: TRBV15
d_gene: -
j_gene: TRBJ1-2
abundance: -
len: 18
CDR3aa: CATSRDFGAGASHAGYTF
CDR3nt: TGTGCCACCAGCAGAGATTTCGGGGCAGGGGCATCGCACGCTGGCTACACCTTC